What follows describes a single T cell receptor beta chain. Its antigen is as yet unknown. This sample was taken from a study of T cell responses to AZD1222 COVID-19 vaccine. Across the study: Pooling of second doses given at about 4 or about 12 weeks was done. Study outcomes and limitations: No repertoire was sampled before or during the peak T cell response, only after it.

The repertoire was sequenced with immunoSEQ multiplex PCR; TCRdb's copy has only in-frame clones and lacks some. The sample yields 65,000 to 85,000 clones, approximately 84% seen once. Here the sequenced sample was peripheral blood, taken on day 0 of AZD1222 vaccination. The TCR sequence derives from an adult in good health.

In DNA form, the CDR3 reads TGCGCCAGCAGCCAAGTGGTGACGGCTTTCTCTGGAAACACCATATATTTT. The encoded protein is CASSQVVTAFSGNTIYF. This chain joins TRBV4-3 and TRBJ1-3; D gene unclear. This CDR3 is 17 amino acids long. With 1 base removed from V and 0 bases from J, the gap between germline ends came to 13 bases. Germline loops: CDR1 LGHNA, CDR2 YSLEER.